This TCR beta chain was sequenced in a study of blood T cell repertoires in COVID-19. The V end was cut by 2 bases, the J end by 5 bases, with 12 bases between. Germline V gene data show CDR1 as SGHDN and CDR2 as FVKESK. The CDR3 is made up of 14 amino acids. TCRdb's copy holds only in-frame clones and misses some; the assay was immunoSEQ multiplex PCR. This sample carries fewer than 400,000 clones, less than 85% of them seen once, and the ten largest clones take around 3.4%. Sequencing used peripheral blood. The clonotype originates from a woman under 30 with acute or convalescent COVID-19. V is TRBV14 and J is TRBJ2-5, with TRBD2 as a possible D gene (6 bases). CDR3 DNA sequence: TGTGCCAGCAGCCAATTGCTAGCGTGGGAGACCCAGTACTTC. This sequence encodes CASSQLLAWETQYF. Looking up the rest from reference TRBV14 and TRBJ2-5 gives the full variable domain: EAGVTQFPSHSVIEKGQTVTLRCDPISGHDNLYWYRRVMGKEIKFLLHFVKESKQDESGMPNNRFLAERTGGTYSTLKVQPAELEDSGVYFCASSQLLAWETQYFGPGTRLLVL.